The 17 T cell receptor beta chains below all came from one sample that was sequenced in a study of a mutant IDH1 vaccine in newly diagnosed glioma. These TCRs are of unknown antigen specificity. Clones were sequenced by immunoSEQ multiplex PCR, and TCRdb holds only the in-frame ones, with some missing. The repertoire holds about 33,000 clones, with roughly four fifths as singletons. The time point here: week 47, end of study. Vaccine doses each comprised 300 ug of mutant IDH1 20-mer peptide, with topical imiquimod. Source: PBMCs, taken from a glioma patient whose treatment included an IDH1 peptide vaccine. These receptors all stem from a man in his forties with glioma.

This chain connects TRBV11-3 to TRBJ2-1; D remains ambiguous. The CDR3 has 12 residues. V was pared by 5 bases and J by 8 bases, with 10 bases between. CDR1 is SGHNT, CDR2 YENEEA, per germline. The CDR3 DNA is TGTGCCAGCAGCCTCACCAGAGATGAGCAGTTCTTC. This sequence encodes CASSLTRDEQFF.

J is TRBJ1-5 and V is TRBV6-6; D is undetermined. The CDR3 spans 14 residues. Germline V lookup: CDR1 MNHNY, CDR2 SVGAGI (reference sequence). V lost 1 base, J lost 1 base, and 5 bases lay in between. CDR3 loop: CASSYFGSNQPQHF. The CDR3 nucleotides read TGTGCCAGCAGTTACTTCGGCAGCAATCAGCCCCAGCATTTT.

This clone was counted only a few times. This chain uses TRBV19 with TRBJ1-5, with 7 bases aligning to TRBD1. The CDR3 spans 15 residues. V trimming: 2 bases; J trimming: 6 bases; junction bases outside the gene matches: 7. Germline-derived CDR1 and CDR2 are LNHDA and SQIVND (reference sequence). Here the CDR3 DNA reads TGTGCCAGTAGTATAAGCCGACAGGGAGGTCAGCCCCAGCATTTT. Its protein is CASSISRQGGQPQHF. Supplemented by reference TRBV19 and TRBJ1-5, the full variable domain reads DGGITQSPKYLFRKEGQNVTLSCEQNLNHDAMYWYRQDPGQGLRLIYYSQIVNDFQKGDIAEGYSVSREKKESFPLTVTSAQKNPTAFYLCASSISRQGGQPQHFGDGTRLSIL.

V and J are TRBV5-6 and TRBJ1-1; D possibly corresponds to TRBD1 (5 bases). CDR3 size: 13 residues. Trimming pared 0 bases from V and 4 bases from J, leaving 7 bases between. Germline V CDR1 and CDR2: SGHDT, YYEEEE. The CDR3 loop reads CASSLVTGTEAFF. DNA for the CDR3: TGTGCCAGCAGCTTGGTTACAGGCACTGAAGCTTTCTTT.

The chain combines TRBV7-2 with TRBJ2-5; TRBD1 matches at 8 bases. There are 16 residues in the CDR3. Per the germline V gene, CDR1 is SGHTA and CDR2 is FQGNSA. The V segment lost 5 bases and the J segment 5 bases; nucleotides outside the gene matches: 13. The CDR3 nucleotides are TGTGCCAGCAGCCCGGACAGGGCACACGCCTGGGAGACCCAGTACTTC. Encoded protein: CASSPDRAHAWETQYF.

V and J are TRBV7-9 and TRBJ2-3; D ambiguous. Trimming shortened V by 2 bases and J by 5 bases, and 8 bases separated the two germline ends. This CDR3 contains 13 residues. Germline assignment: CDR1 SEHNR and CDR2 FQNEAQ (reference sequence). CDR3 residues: CASSLPDLDTQYF. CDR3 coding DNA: TGTGCCAGCAGCTTACCAGACTTAGATACGCAGTATTTT. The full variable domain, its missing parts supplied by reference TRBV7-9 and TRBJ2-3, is DTGVSQNPRHKITKRGQNVTFRCDPISEHNRLYWYRQTLGQGPEFLTYFQNEAQLEKSRLLSDRFSAERPKGSFSTLEIQRTEQGDSAMYLCASSLPDLDTQYFGPGTRLTVL.

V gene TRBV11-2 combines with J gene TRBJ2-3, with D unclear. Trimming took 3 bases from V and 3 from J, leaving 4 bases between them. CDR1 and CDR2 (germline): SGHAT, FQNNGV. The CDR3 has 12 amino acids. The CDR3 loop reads CASSFGTDTQYF. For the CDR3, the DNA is TGTGCCAGCAGCTTTGGGACAGATACGCAGTATTTT.

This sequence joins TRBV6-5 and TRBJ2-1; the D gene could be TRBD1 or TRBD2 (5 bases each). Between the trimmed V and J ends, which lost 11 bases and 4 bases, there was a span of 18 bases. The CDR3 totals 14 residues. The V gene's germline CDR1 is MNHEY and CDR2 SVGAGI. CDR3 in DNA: TGTGCCCCCGTACCCCGGGACGAGTACAATGAGCAGTTCTTC. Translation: CAPVPRDEYNEQFF.

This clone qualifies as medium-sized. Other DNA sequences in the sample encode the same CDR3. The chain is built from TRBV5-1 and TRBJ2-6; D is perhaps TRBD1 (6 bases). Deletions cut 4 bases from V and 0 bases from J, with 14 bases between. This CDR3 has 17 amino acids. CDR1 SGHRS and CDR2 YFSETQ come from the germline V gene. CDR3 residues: CASSQGHPASGANVLTF. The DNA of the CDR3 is TGCGCCAGCAGCCAGGGACATCCTGCCTCTGGGGCCAACGTCCTGACTTTC.

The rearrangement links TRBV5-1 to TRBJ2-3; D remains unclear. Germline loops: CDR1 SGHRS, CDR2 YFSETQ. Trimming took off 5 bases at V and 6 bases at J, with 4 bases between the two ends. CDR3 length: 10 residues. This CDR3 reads CASRGDTQYF. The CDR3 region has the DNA TGCGCCAGCAGGGGCGATACGCAGTATTTT.

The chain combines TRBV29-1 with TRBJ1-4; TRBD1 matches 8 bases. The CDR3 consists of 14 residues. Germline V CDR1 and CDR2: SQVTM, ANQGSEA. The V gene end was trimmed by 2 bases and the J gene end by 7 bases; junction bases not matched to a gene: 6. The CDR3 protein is CSVESPGQAEKLFF. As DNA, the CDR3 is TGCAGCGTTGAATCCCCGGGACAGGCTGAAAAACTGTTTTTT.

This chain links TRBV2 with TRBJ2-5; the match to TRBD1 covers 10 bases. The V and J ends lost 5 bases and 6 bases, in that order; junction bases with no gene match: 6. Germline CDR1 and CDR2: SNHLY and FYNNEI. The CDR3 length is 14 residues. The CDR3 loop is CASSPGTGEKTQYF. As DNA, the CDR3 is TGTGCCAGCAGTCCCGGGACAGGGGAGAAGACCCAGTACTTC.

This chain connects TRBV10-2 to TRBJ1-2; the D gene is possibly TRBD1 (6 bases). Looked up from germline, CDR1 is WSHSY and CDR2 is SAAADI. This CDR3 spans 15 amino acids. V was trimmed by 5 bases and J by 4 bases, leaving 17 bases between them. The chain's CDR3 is CASSIGQRSVYGYTF. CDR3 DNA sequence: TGCGCCAGCAGTATCGGACAGAGATCTGTCTATGGCTACACCTTC.

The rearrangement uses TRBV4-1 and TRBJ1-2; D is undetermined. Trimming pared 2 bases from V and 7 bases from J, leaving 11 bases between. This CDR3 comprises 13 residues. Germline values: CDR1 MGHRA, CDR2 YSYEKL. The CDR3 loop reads CASSQTGLAGYTF. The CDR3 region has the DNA TGCGCCAGCAGCCAAACCGGGTTGGCTGGCTACACCTTC.

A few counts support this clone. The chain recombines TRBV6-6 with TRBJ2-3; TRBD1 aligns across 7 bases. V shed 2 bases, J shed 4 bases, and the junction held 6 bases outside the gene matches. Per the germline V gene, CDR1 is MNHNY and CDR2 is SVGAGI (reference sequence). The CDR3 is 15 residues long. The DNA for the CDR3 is TGTGCCAGCAGTTACCCTGCAGGGGGAGCAGATACGCAGTATTTT. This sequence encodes CASSYPAGGADTQYF.

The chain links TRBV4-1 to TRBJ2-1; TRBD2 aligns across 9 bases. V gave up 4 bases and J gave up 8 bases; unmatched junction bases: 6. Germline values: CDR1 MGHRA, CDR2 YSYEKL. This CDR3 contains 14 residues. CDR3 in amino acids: CASSRETSGYEQFF. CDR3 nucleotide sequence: TGCGCCAGCAGCCGCGAGACTAGCGGCTATGAGCAGTTCTTC.

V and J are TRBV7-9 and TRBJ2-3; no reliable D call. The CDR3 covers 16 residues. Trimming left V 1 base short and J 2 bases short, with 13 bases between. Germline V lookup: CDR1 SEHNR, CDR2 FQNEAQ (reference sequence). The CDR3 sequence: CASSLGLTSLTDTQYF. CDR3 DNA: TGTGCCAGCAGCTTAGGGCTAACCTCACTCACAGATACGCAGTATTTT.